The entry below gives a single T cell receptor beta chain sequence along with its context. What it binds is unknown. This sample was taken from a study of blood T cells in healthy people across ages. Study findings and constraints: More naive CD4+ cells and higher diversity marked long-lived donors relative to aged donors.

This CDR3 has 15 residues. V lost 5 bases, J lost 5 bases, and 18 bases lay in between. Per the germline V gene, CDR1 is MNHEY and CDR2 is SMNVEV (reference sequence). Using a J-beta primer mix together with a sample-barcoded 5' primer, a second PCR was run for about 7 to 12 cycles. Using its own MiXCR run on the 5' RACE reads, TCRdb lists one record per CDR3 protein. The data show 750,000 or so distinct CDR3 sequences, roughly 25% seen once. The same sample was also used in a study of T cells of mothers and their children. That work states: Donors comprised a few healthy Caucasian mothers plus their six children. Overlap in related mother-child pairs always slightly exceeded unrelated pairs, never significantly.

The J gene is TRBJ1-1, the V gene TRBV27; D ambiguous. This TCR derives from a boy younger than 18 in good health. Sequencing input: blood. This CDR3 reads CASSDPRGAETEAFF. The CDR3 bases are TGTGCCAGCAGTGACCCTAGAGGAGCGGAGACTGAAGCTTTCTTT.